A selection of T cell receptor beta chains follows, all from one sample in a study of long-term antiretroviral therapy in people with HIV. Profiling relied on immunoSEQ multiplex PCR, and the TCRdb table lists in-frame clones only, not all of them. The top ten hold 9.2% of the sample, which has approximately 21,000 clones, over 75% seen once. Sample: unsorted PBMCs, taken approximately 4.4 years before starting antiretroviral therapy. All receptors come from a woman between 25 and 40 years old with HIV. Both conserved end residues are part of each CDR3. The order of the fields is J gene, V gene, CDR3 protein.

TRBJ2-7,TRBV7-2,CASSFATEAYEQYF
TRBJ1-5,TRBV6-1,CASSEAGTGVNQPQHF
TRBJ2-3,TRBV10-3,CAMRDSNTDTQYF
TRBJ2-3,TRBV11-2,CASSPGQGAADTQYF
TRBJ2-5,TRBV5-1,CASTPRGGPSTQETQYF
TRBJ2-3,TRBV9,CASSVGTGASTDTQYF
TRBJ1-1,TRBV9,CASSPAGTTGTEAFF
TRBJ1-2,TRBV18,CASSLDFNYGYTF
TRBJ2-2,TRBV7-2,CASSLALSGGELFF
TRBJ1-5,TRBV10-3,CAISERGAERTPQHF
TRBJ1-2,TRBV6-5,CASSYSSYQGIYGYTF
TRBJ2-7,TRBV7-8,CASSFSYEQYF
TRBJ1-1,TRBV2,CASSFGLDTEAFF
TRBJ1-2,TRBV2,CASRGQLTNYGYTF
TRBJ1-2,TRBV5-1,CASSLGGQGWGYTF
TRBJ2-5,TRBV12-5,CASGLPPHPGQGCETQYF
TRBJ1-5,TRBV19,CASSPLADSNQPQHF
TRBJ1-2,TRBV5-6,CASSTQRLAHGYTF
TRBJ1-2,TRBV2,CASSATGINYGYTF
TRBJ1-4,TRBV5-5,CASSTNRGSTAATNEKLFF
TRBJ2-7,TRBV25-1,CASSGISGDSSYEQYF
TRBJ2-1,TRBV5-1,CASSLSALTSYNEQFF
TRBJ1-1,TRBV20-1,CRVEMNTEAFF
TRBJ2-7,TRBV9,CASSVEGGGQPYEQYF
TRBJ2-3,TRBV6-5,CASRTGDYTDTQYF
TRBJ1-4,TRBV21-1,CASSKALMVRLNEKLFF
TRBJ1-1,TRBV7-2,CASSRRQGAANTEAFF
TRBJ1-4,TRBV6-6,CASSRTGGSEKLFF
TRBJ2-1,TRBV19,CASSIVWTSGGARSEQFF
TRBJ1-2,TRBV21-1,CASSKDGNRVYGYTF
TRBJ1-6,TRBV5-1,CASSLDGMIGSYNSPLHF
TRBJ1-5,TRBV9,CASSVAPGEQPQHF
TRBJ2-3,TRBV7-2,CASSLVASRTDTQYF
TRBJ2-5,TRBV19,CASTTPRGGPQETQYF
TRBJ1-5,TRBV19,CASGTGLNQPQHF
TRBJ2-7,TRBV6-5,CASSPYTGQTYF
TRBJ2-5,TRBV30,CAWSVGETQYF
TRBJ1-1,TRBV19,CASRTVTEAFF
TRBJ2-1,TRBV29-1,CSVVSTGIYNEQFF
TRBJ2-1,TRBV18,CASSPRGDRKAGGPYNEQFF
TRBJ2-3,TRBV14,CASSQGSGWGTDTQYF
TRBJ1-2,TRBV7-9,CASSPTILGYTF
TRBJ1-2,TRBV20-1,CSTDRDYGYTF
TRBJ2-7,TRBV19,CASSPGRLTYEQYF
TRBJ1-1,TRBV4-2,CASSPGRRNTEAFF
TRBJ2-1,TRBV19,CASSIDGILAGGMNEQFF
TRBJ2-2,TRBV6-4,CASKQGRNTGELFF
TRBJ2-7,TRBV19,CASSIGEYEQYF
TRBJ2-1,TRBV4-3,CASSQKDLGDEQFF
TRBJ1-6,TRBV6-6,CASSYMRDRDNSPLHF
TRBJ1-5,TRBV6-6,CASYGTPENQPQHF
TRBJ2-5,TRBV10-3,CAISVTSGGAQLETQYF
TRBJ1-1,TRBV19,CASSIQGAFF
TRBJ1-5,TRBV7-2,CASSLYSDQPQHF
TRBJ1-2,TRBV19,CATGFLDYGYTF
TRBJ2-3,TRBV4-2,CASSQDEGYADTQYF
TRBJ1-1,TRBV2,CASLPGQGNTEAFF
TRBJ2-7,TRBV13,CASSRTSGGSYEQYF
TRBJ1-1,TRBV5-5,CASSLEPLLGAFF